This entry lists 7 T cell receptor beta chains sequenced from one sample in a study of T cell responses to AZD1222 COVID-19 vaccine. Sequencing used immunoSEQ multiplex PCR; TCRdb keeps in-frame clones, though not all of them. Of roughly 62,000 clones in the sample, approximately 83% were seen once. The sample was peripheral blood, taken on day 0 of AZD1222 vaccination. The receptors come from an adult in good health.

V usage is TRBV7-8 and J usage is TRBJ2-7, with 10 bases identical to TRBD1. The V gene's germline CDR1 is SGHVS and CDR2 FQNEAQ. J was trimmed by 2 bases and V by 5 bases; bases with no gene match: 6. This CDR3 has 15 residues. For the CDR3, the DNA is TGTGCCAGCAGCCGAAGGGACAGGGGCCCCTACGAGCAGTACTTC. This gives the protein CASSRRDRGPYEQYF.

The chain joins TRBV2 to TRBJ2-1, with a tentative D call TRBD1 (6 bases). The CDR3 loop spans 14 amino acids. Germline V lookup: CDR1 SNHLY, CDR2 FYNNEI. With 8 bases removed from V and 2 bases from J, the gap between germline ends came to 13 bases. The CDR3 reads CASQQRDTYNEQFF. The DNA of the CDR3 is TGTGCCAGCCAGCAGAGGGACACCTACAATGAGCAGTTCTTC.

The CDR3 region has the DNA TGTGCCAGCAGCTTAGAGGGGGCAGGGACCCAGTACTTC. Residues: CASSLEGAGTQYF. The chain recombines TRBV11-2 with TRBJ2-5, with a possible D match to TRBD1 (6 bases). There are 13 residues in the CDR3. Looked up from germline, CDR1 is SGHAT and CDR2 is FQNNGV. V dropped 0 bases and J dropped 7 bases, with 9 bases sitting between them.

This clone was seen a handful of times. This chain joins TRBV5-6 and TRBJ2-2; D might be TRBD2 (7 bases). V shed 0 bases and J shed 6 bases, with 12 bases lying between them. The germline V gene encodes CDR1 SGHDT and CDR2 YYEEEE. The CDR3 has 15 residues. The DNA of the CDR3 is TGTGCCAGCAGCTTGGCCCGAGGGGGGGCCGGGGAGCTGTTTTTT. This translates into CASSLARGGAGELFF.

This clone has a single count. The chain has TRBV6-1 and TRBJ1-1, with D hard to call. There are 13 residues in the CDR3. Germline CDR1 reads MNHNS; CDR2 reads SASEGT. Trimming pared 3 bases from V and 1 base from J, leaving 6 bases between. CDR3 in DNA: TGTGCCAGCAGTGACAACCCGAACACTGAAGCTTTCTTT. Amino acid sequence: CASSDNPNTEAFF.

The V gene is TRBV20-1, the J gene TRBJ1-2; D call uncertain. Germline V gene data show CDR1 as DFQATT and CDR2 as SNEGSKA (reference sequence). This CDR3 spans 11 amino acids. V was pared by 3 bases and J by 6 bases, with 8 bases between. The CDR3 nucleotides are TGCAGTGCTAGTGAGGGAAATGGCTACACCTTC. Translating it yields CSASEGNGYTF.

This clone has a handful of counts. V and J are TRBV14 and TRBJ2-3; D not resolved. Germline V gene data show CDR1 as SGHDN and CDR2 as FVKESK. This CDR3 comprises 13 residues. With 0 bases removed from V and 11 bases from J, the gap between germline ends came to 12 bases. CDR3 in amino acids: CASSQEQVFWQYF. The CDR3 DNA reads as TGTGCCAGCAGCCAAGAGCAAGTCTTCTGGCAGTATTTT.